The 6 T cell receptor beta chains below come from one sample, sequenced in a study of T cells after yellow fever vaccination (dated by TCRdb to the late 2010s). The method behind the library was 5' RACE. The data were produced on an Illumina HiSeq 2500. Using fastp trimming at Q25 and MiXCR clonotype assembly, TCRdb reanalyzed the public sequencing data and kept in-frame beta chains. Each CDR3 protein gets just one entry, which takes the most common genes and DNA from the rows behind it. This sample comprises 620,000 or so distinct CDR3 sequences, roughly 12% of them detected only once. The biggest ten clones account for around 14% of the sample. What the treatment or condition label conveys for this sample: live attenuated yellow fever vaccine strain. The sequencing here drew on PBMCs, taken on the day of the yellow fever booster vaccination. These receptors all stem from a man aged 30-40 years who received the YFV17D yellow fever vaccine.

The rearrangement links TRBV7-2 to TRBJ2-7; D uncertain. With 4 bases removed from V and 0 bases from J, the gap between germline ends came to 7 bases. Germline V lookup: CDR1 SGHTA, CDR2 FQGNSA. The CDR3 has 13 amino acids. CDR3 sequence reads: CASSSFTSYEQYF. CDR3 coding DNA: TGTGCCAGCAGCTCCTTCACCTCCTACGAGCAGTACTTC.

This clonotype showed up many times. This chain's CDR3 is CASSPSADFQNEKLFF. The CDR3 coding sequence is TGCGCCAGCAGCCCTAGTGCCGACTTCCAGAATGAAAAACTGTTTTTT. The chain joins TRBV4-3 to TRBJ1-4, with D hard to call. Germline V gene data show CDR1 as LGHNA and CDR2 as YSLEER. The CDR3 is 16 residues long. Trimming took off 4 bases at V and 5 bases at J, with 17 bases between the two ends.

The chain carries TRBV27 and TRBJ2-7; D not resolved. The V end lost 3 bases, the J end lost 0 bases, and 9 bases lay between the germline ends. CDR3 length equals 14 residues. Germline V CDR1 and CDR2: MNHEY, SMNVEV (reference sequence). The CDR3 loop reads CASSFAVGSYEQYF. CDR3 nucleotides: TGTGCCAGCAGTTTCGCGGTAGGCTCCTACGAGCAGTACTTC.

A few counts support this clonotype. The genes are TRBV14 and TRBJ2-7; the match to TRBD2 covers 9 bases. V dropped 1 base and J dropped 4; count of bases not matched to a gene: 17. This CDR3 has 19 amino acids. The germline V gene encodes CDR1 SGHDN and CDR2 FVKESK. The chain's CDR3 is CASSQVIAGEVPLRYEQYF. CDR3 bases: TGTGCCAGCAGCCAAGTAATAGCGGGAGAAGTTCCCTTGCGATACGAGCAGTACTTC.

This clonotype was seen a handful of times. The chain combines TRBV5-1 with TRBJ2-3; possible D gene TRBD1, 6 bases. Germline V gene lookup returns CDR1 SGHRS and CDR2 YFSETQ. The length of the CDR3 is 14 residues. The V gene lost 4 bases and the J gene lost 3 bases, with 12 bases spanning the gap. The CDR3 DNA follows: TGCGCCAGCAGCCCCAGCCAGGGGACAGATACGCAGTATTTT. The encoded protein is CASSPSQGTDTQYF. The full variable domain, with the rest looked up from reference TRBV5-1 and TRBJ2-3, is KAGVTQTPRYLIKTRGQQVTLSCSPISGHRSVSWYQQTPGQGLQFLFEYFSETQRNKGNFPGRFSGRQFSNSRSEMNVSTLELGDSALYLCASSPSQGTDTQYFGPGTRLTVL.

This clonotype was detected a few times. This chain links TRBV20-1 with TRBJ2-7, with D unresolved. Germline V lookup: CDR1 DFQATT, CDR2 SNEGSKA (reference sequence). This CDR3 contains 11 residues. Trimming left V 3 bases short and J 5 bases short, with 8 bases between. CDR3 region: CSASAKDEQYF. The CDR3 DNA reads as TGCAGTGCTAGCGCAAAGGACGAGCAGTACTTC.